This T cell receptor beta chain was observed in a study of T cells after yellow fever vaccination (dated by TCRdb to the late 2010s). For context, the study as a whole: Libraries from fractions with low cell numbers were prepared with the SMART-Seq v4 Ultra Low Input RNA kit. Two healthy male donors, one aged 18 to 30 and one aged 30 to 40 years, were included in the cohort. Bulk TCR alpha and beta repertoires were sequenced longitudinally to track T-cell clones before and after primary and booster YFV17D yellow fever vaccination. Blood was collected at multiple timepoints before and after primary and secondary immunization, and bulk PBMC replicates and cell subsets were isolated. The paper's findings and limits, for the study overall: After the booster, most of the clones that had expanded following primary vaccination were detected again (roughly 97% of CD4 and roughly 90% of CD8), which suggests that memory was broadly maintained. The study included only a couple of donors, which limits how far the findings can be generalized. Computational filtering was needed because FACS-sorted repertoires could contain abundant contaminating clonotypes from the bulk population. A small share of clonotypes was detected in both CD4 and CD8 compartments, with the overlap likely arising from convergent recombination. The secondary T-cell response was found to be weaker but faster than the primary response, with a peak reached on day 5 rather than on day 15.

The sample's treatment or condition, from its label and the paper: live attenuated yellow fever vaccine strain. A standard Ficoll-Paque protocol was used to isolate PBMCs from peripheral blood. Dynabeads CD4 and CD8 positive selection kits were used to isolate CD4 and CD8 T-cell fractions. TriZol was used to extract RNA from bulk PBMCs, from CD4 and CD8 fractions, and from dextramer-positive and dextramer-negative fractions. Note on this clonotype: Its antigen specificity is not known. No base qualities exist here, and no much larger clone lies one base off it.

Synthesis of TCR cDNA relied on 5'RACE template switching, a step that introduced a universal primer site along with unique molecular identifiers. Priming for cDNA synthesis came from both the TCR alpha and TCR beta constant segments. Library amplification used two PCR steps, and the second PCR step added sample barcodes and sequencing adapters. Sequencing of libraries was done on Illumina HiSeq 2500 (2x100 bp) or NovaSeq (2x150 bp). In the source study's methods: MIGEC was used to demultiplex reads and collapse the reads into UMI consensus sequences, and MiXCR was used for V(D)J alignment. Clonotypes responding to the vaccine were identified with edgeR on replicate PBMC samples, with the criteria of FDR below 0.01 and a log2 fold change above 5 up to day 15. Bulk clonotypes were assigned CD4 or CD8 identity according to which sequenced CD4 or CD8 repertoire held them at higher abundance. Starting from the raw public reads, TCRdb applied fastp trimming at Q25, assembled clones with MiXCR and retained in-frame beta chains. Identical CDR3 proteins give one entry, which carries the most common genes and DNA. These V and J calls rely on TCRdb rather than the paper's analysis. In this sample the table shows some 73,000 distinct CDR3 sequences, approximately 7.5% of which occur a single time. Of the sample, about 40% falls within the top ten clones.

Sample: CD8+ T cells sorted from PBMCs, taken on the day of the yellow fever booster vaccination. This clonotype was sampled from a man under 40 who received the YFV17D yellow fever vaccine.

CDR3 reads: CSAPPGQGLVQYF. DNA sequence: TGCAGTGCACCGCCTGGACAGGGGTTGGTGCAGTACTTC. The sequence links TRBV20-1 to TRBJ2-7, with 9 junctional bases fitting TRBD1. CDR1 and CDR2, looked up from the germline V gene (reference sequence), are DFQATT and SNEGSKA. Trimming leaves V shorter by 6 bases and J shorter by 9 bases, with the junction holding 12 bases beyond the gene matches. The CDR3 runs 13 amino acids, cysteine and phenylalanine included. Only the CDR3 part of the read is kept: 39 bases, read in frame from the first base.